This TCR beta chain was sequenced during a study of blood T cells in healthy people across ages. Whole-study results and caveats: Age brought a roughly linear fall in TCR beta diversity measured per million T cells.

The authors ran a second PCR of about 6 to 11 cycles using a sample-barcoded 5' primer and a J-beta primer mix. Every cDNA was tagged by a template-switch adaptor with 12 random nucleotides. Sequencing recovered at least 2.5 million CDR3-containing paired-end reads from each sample. MiXCR was run by TCRdb on the 5' RACE reads, yielding one entry per CDR3 protein. Of about 1,500,000 distinct CDR3 sequences listed, roughly 40% were seen once; the top ten hold 6.5% to 10%. This clonotype was picked up many times. No antigen is known for it. This CDR3 is built from 12 residues. V shed 3 bases and J shed 4 bases, with 9 bases lying between them. Germline loops: CDR1 SQVTM, CDR2 ANQGSEA.

This clonotype was obtained from a woman younger than 30 in good health. The chain joins TRBV29-1 to TRBJ2-5; D remains ambiguous. Sequences were obtained from blood. The CDR3, as DNA: TGCAGCGTTGAGGATCCCGGAGAGACCCAGTACTTC. Its translation is CSVEDPGETQYF.